This T cell receptor beta chain derives from a study of blood T cell repertoires in COVID-19 (dated by TCRdb to 2019 to 2021). For the wider study: The collaborator samples originated in the United States, Italy and Spain and spanned the acute and convalescent phases of COVID-19. The material from the prospective study consisted of cDNA or gDNA derived from T cells, B-cell-depleted T cells, or PBMCs. Subjects who had been exposed to COVID-19, were actively infected with it, or had recovered from it provided the deeply sampled blood TCRbeta repertoires that made up the dataset. The repertoires were made available in a free public database intended to serve as a resource for research on the immune response to SARS-CoV-2. The samples were drawn from the first 160 participants of the ongoing ImmuneRACE study and from 1,254 subjects provided by 6 global collaborators. A de-identified subject ID, COVID-19 status, age in years and sex were almost always included in the sample metadata. HLA class I and class II types, where available, came from metadata supplied by the sample provider rather than from assay-based typing. The study at large found these results: The quantity of clinical and demographic metadata differed by source and by participant and was supplied without curation.

A second Seattle source provided samples from volunteer blood donors who had recovered from COVID-19. Each collaborating institution followed its own protocols to collect whole blood in K2EDTA tubes. For TCRbeta analysis, collaborators shipped samples in one of three forms: frozen whole blood, isolated PBMCs, or DNA extracted from either of those sample types. As regards this clone: Its antigen is still unknown. Per-base quality was not reported, and no clone a single base away is much larger than it.

TCRbeta CDR3 regions were amplified from genomic DNA by means of the immunoSEQ Assay, a bias-controlled multiplex PCR. Under the source paper's analysis protocol: Nucleated cell counts per sample were estimated from amplification of reference gene primers within the assay. Sequence reads were collapsed and filtered to measure the absolute abundance of every unique TCRbeta CDR3 rearrangement. Productive Simpson clonality was computed per sample as the square root of Simpson's diversity index over productive rearrangements. TCRdb re-hosts the immuneACCESS table, in-frame sequences only. Its copies lack some clones; in the studies checked, an unresolved V gene accounts for under half of them, and the cause for the rest is not known. The V and J calls and clone size were taken over from that table, and D and trimming were inferred from the DNA. Recorded for this sample are under 200,000 clones; roughly 84% of them occurred a single time. Approximately 1.2% of the sample is taken by the ten largest.

After removal of 3 bases from V and 7 bases from J, the junction retains 21 bases not matched to a gene. CDR1 and CDR2, looked up from the germline V gene (reference sequence), are LNHDA and SQIVND. Including the terminal cysteine and phenylalanine, the CDR3 comprises 19 residues. The kept DNA is CDR3 alone, 57 bases in frame from the first base. Material for sequencing was peripheral blood. The chain is made from TRBV19 and TRBJ1-2; 9 central nucleotides agree with TRBD1. The source is a man in his sixties who had recovered from COVID-19. CDR3 reads: CASSITGQGSSRGGGGYTF. The DNA is TGTGCCAGTAGTATTACGGGACAGGGAAGTTCCCGTGGAGGTGGTGGCTACACCTTC.